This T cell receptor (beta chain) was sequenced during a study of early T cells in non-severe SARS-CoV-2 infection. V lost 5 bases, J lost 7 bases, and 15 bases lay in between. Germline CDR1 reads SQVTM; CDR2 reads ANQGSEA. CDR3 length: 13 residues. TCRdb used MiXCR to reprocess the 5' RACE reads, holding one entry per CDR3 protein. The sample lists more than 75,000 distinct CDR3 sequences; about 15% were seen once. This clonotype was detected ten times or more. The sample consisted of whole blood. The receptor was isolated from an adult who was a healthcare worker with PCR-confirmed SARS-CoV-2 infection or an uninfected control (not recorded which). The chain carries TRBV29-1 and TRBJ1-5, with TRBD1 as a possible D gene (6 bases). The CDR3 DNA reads TGCAGCGTTTTACAGGGCTTGGGACAGCCCCAGCATTTT. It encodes CSVLQGLGQPQHF. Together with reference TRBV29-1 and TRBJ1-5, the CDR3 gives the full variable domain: SAVISQKPSRDICQRGTSLTIQCQVDSQVTMMFWYRQQPGQSLTLIATANQGSEATYESGFVIDKFPISRPNLTFSTLTVSNMSPEDSSIYLCSVLQGLGQPQHFGDGTRLSIL.